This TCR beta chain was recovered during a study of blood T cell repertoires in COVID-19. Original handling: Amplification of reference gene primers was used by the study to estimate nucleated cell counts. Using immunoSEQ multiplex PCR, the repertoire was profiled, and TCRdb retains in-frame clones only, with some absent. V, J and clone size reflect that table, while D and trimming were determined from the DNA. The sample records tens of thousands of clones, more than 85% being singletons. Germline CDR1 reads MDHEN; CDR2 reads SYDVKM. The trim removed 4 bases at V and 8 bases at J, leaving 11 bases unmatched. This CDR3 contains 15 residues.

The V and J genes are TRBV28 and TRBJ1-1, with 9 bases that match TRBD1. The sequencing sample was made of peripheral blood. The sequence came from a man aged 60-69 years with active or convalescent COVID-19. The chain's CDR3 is CASSSPGQGVGEAFF. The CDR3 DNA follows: TGTGCCAGCAGTTCACCGGGACAGGGAGTTGGGGAAGCTTTCTTT.